This paragraph reports one T cell receptor (beta chain). Its antigen has not been determined. Its ends do not fully match the called genes, so a read error is possible. The data belong to a study of cytomegalovirus exposure and HLA in healthy donors listed by TCRdb under 2017. About the study as a whole: An earlier analysis of several hundred of the donors reported about 260 Gb of sequence data and roughly 120 million unique TCR beta sequences obtained from about 200 million T cells. The study profiled the T cell repertoires of 550 to 700 subjects by immunosequencing and related them to cytomegalovirus serostatus. The later analysis used no new phenotypic data to find candidate immune exposures, relying instead on TCR beta sequences and their occurrence across donors. High-throughput TCR immunosequencing, statistical association of individual TCRs with disease status, and machine learning were combined to predict cytomegalovirus infection status. Typing coverage varied by locus: roughly 620-640 donors for A, B, C, DRB1 and DQB1; roughly 510 for DQA1; around 570 for DPA1; about 450 for DPB1. Five DR-DQ haplotypes were treated as single units for association and clustering because of strong linkage in the cohort. Both class I and class II loci were covered by HLA typing, at four-digit resolution. The genetic ancestry cluster associated with self-reported Caucasian donors included 81% of the roughly 400 genotyped donors. Among roughly 400 genotyped donors of the cohort, an average of approximately 240,000 unique TCR beta nucleotide sequences were sequenced per donor, roughly 18% of them non-productive. Donor age, sex, ethnicity and CMV serostatus were compiled alongside the repertoire data. A later analysis re-examined previously published TCR beta repertoires from more than 650 donors and added high-resolution HLA genotyping to investigate patterns of TCR occurrence. Besides the first cohort of 666 subjects, a separate validation cohort made up of 120 or so different subjects was used. In a later genetic analysis, genome-wide SNP genotypes for about three fifths of the roughly 670 donors were used, and that subset was treated as a discovery cohort. The study aimed to test whether signatures of past pathogen exposure could be identified by cataloging public T cell receptors. An earlier analysis of fewer than 750 of the donors used high-throughput TCR beta sequencing to judge whether each TCR beta V gene segment behaved as functional or pseudogenic. Roughly 300 gigabases of sequencing data and some 85 million unique TCR sequences were included in an early release covering roughly 600 HLA-typed donors. All discovery cohort repertoires had been generated using a single sequencing platform. What the work shows at the level of the full study, not this receptor alone: In a later analysis, HLA-associated TCR beta chains were found to be more clonally expanded and to have lower generation probabilities than equally common non-associated chains. When HLA alleles, especially DR and DQ, strongly co-occurred, TCR associations were difficult to assign to individual alleles. In both the original and validation cohorts, the classifier was reported to diagnose cytomegalovirus status with high specificity and sensitivity. A later analysis found that TCR association rates varied across HLA loci, with DRB1 alleles showing the most associated TCRs and HLA-C alleles the fewest. Across donors, most TCR sequences were observed very rarely, whereas some public TCRs were present in many individuals. A further reported finding was that TCR beta sequences accurately predicted the HLA-A and HLA-B alleles for most subjects in the first cohort. Compared with the roughly 700-donor mean, donors in an Asian-associated ancestry cluster had fewer N-insertions in productive TCRs, according to a later genetic analysis. Only TCR beta chains were sequenced in this cohort, and the absence of alpha or paired-chain data limited detectable features. Most CMV-associated TCR beta chains appeared to be HLA-restricted in a later analysis, and the HLA associations seemed to be driven largely by CMV exposure. Presence/absence analyses assumed roughly uniform sequencing depth across donors, an assumption that may not hold. For the cohort, immune exposure information was limited to CMV serostatus. The authors suggested that the approach could potentially be generalized to other disease states and immunological phenotypes. Several of the top co-occurrence clusters appeared to be linked to parvovirus B19, influenza, CMV and Epstein-Barr virus, according to a later analysis. The study listed 170 or so TCR beta chains as associated with cytomegalovirus. A later genetic analysis associated a missense DCLRE1C variant with V-gene and J-gene trimming of TCR beta chains, and an independent cohort replicated the association. An earlier analysis of around 540 of the donors showed that most TCR beta V segments appeared in productive rearrangements either about 87% or about 30% of the time, which broadly matched IMGT annotations. Because HLA typing was missing for some donors at each locus, association tests included only the typed subset. Linkage disequilibrium might explain the correlated functional status among segregating V segments, but an unknown experimental factor could not be excluded. In a later analysis, 16,951 TCR beta sequences were associated with specific HLA alleles at a false discovery rate of 0.05. Because the 87-base-pair reads could not distinguish some IMGT-functional V segments, including TRBV6-2 and TRBV6-3, those segments were excluded. A cluster of highly shared sequence variants was judged likely to represent a technical artifact of the sequencing pipeline. A few of the identified cytomegalovirus-associated TCR beta chains were confirmed in vitro to be specific for cytomegalovirus antigens. Because counts were too low, approximately 18 rarely observed V segments, including chromosome 9 orphons, were excluded from the earlier analysis of around 640 of the donors.

The cohort was made up of approximately 700 healthy bone marrow donors. At the time of sampling, all cohort members were nominally healthy, though unrecorded immune exposures were likely present. The donor tested CMV seronegative and was one of the 352 seronegative cohort members. Every donor gave a peripheral blood sample, and the peripheral blood mononuclear cells from that sample were used for TCR beta sequencing. The Qiagen DNeasy Blood Extraction Kit was used to extract genomic DNA from the blood cell samples. CDR1 and CDR2, per the germline V gene (reference sequence), are GTSNPN and SVGIG. There are 15 amino acids in the CDR3, from cysteine to phenylalanine inclusive. Left in the record is the CDR3 DNA by itself, 45 bases read in frame from the first base. The method behind the library was the immunoSEQ multiplex PCR assay. A mixture of 60 forward primers for TCR Vbeta segments and 13 reverse primers for TCR Jbeta segments was used in the multiplex PCR. Amplification of the CDR3 region of rearranged TCR beta genes was performed with a multiplex PCR assay on genomic DNA. On the Illumina HiSeq System, the amplified TCR beta libraries were sequenced as 87-base-pair reads. Per the original workflow: In a later analysis, approximately 74 million unique TCR beta chains were counted across the roughly 610 repertoires, and approximately 9.9 million of these chains were shared by at least two donors. A nearest-neighbor algorithm error-corrected the raw reads and collapsed the reads into unique sequences, merging closely related sequences to remove PCR and sequencing errors. Alignment of CDR3 sequences to IMGT reference sequences was used to assign V, D and J gene segments. For a sequence to be retained, a match of at least six nucleotides to both a V gene segment and a J gene segment was required. Rearrangements were called productive when the CDR3 lacked stop codons and stayed in frame with V and J; all others were non-productive. Following IMGT convention, CDR3 was defined as the stretch from the second conserved V-encoded cysteine to the conserved J-encoded phenylalanine. Sequences without an unambiguous match to a single V gene segment were excluded from the earlier analysis of about 600 of the donors. In an earlier analysis of 587 of the donors, a V segment was called functional when productive rearrangements were above 56.7%, and segregating when the standard deviation between donors exceeded 5%. A statistical classification framework was built to diagnose cytomegalovirus status from the catalog of TCR beta chain sequences. A later analysis assigned V and J genes by comparing TCR nucleotide sequences with IMGT/GENE-DB human TR gene sequences. In a later analysis, CDR3 sequences and most-parsimonious VDJ recombination scenarios were assigned using the TCRdist pipeline. In a later analysis, each TCR beta chain was defined by its CDR3 amino acid sequence together with its V-gene family, and reads lacking a unique V-gene family were excluded. A later analysis removed several hundred highly shared, low-generation-probability nucleotide sequences to deal with suspected cross-contamination and a sequencing artifact. In a later analysis, a clonal expansion index was calculated for each public chain from normalized within-repertoire ranks of inferred template counts. Generation probabilities in a later analysis came from a VDJ recombination model fitted to out-of-frame rearrangements, and those results were checked against IGoR. Hypergeometric tests were used in a later analysis to score TCR-TCR, TCR-HLA and TCR-CMV co-occurrence, with a repertoire-size bias correction applied to the TCR pairs. To estimate false discovery rates, a later analysis permuted the HLA or CMV assignments 20 times. In a later analysis, co-occurring TCRs were grouped using DBSCAN, with TCRdist sequence similarity added in when clustering inside HLA-allele-positive subsets. Repertoires with fewer than 30,000 or more than 120,000 public chains, plus five repertoires with anomalous nucleotide sharing, were excluded from co-occurrence clustering. TCRdb carries this immuneACCESS record with in-frame sequences only. Its versions omit some clonotypes, under half of them owing to an unresolved V gene in the studies checked, with the rest unexplained. That table supplies the V and J calls and clone size; D and trimming were determined from the DNA. The sample data list about 180,000 clones, and around four fifths of these were observed just once. The top ten constitute roughly 2% of the sample.

The source is a woman under 40 in good health and CMV-seronegative. The rearranged chain carries TRBV30 and TRBJ1-4, with 7 bases in between that match TRBD1. The source material was PBMCs. The CDR3 sequence is CAWSDTGETNEKLLF. In nucleotides, the sequence is TGTGCCTGGAGCGATACAGGGGAGACTAATGAAAAACTGCTTTTT.